These T cell receptor beta chains were read from a single sample in a study of metastatic and nonmetastatic thyroid tumors. TCRdb re-called the PCR reads with MiXCR. There are roughly 93,000 clones in the sample; roughly 13% occur only once, and about 11% lies in the top ten. The sequenced sample consisted of blood. The receptors stem from a female donor with papillary thyroid cancer or a benign thyroid nodule (not recorded which). Some clones in this sample may be carry-over from other donors' samples. Both conserved end residues are part of each CDR3.

J gene	V gene	CDR3 protein
TRBJ1-2	TRBV5-1	CASSSDKNYGYTF
TRBJ2-5	TRBV2	CASTVPVTSGAGAQYF
TRBJ2-1	TRBV30	CDWSGTTREQFF
TRBJ2-7	TRBV6-4	CARSDSILLVPVKHLSYEQYF
TRBJ1-6	TRBV6-1	CASSVTGGSYNSPLHF
TRBJ2-7	TRBV5-5	CASSPQGPYEQYF
TRBJ2-2	TRBV6-1	CASSEAGLAAHSGGELFF
TRBJ2-7	TRBV6-2/TRBV6-3	CASRPDRGEQYF
TRBJ1-2	TRBV6-1	CASSLAANYGYTF
TRBJ2-3	TRBV2	CASSGMGDTQYF
TRBJ2-6	TRBV6-1	CATSDRGGTGANVLTF
TRBJ2-7	TRBV6-1	CASSETRYSYEQYF
TRBJ2-2	TRBV11-3	CATQGSRVTGELFF
TRBJ2-2	TRBV15	CATSRDLIGELFF
TRBJ2-5	TRBV6-2/TRBV6-3	CASSYSGETQYF
TRBJ2-1	TRBV12-3/TRBV12-4	CASSFRSSDEQFF
TRBJ1-4	TRBV4-3	CASSQTTGGWTNEKLFF
TRBJ2-7	TRBV5-1	CASRRMGQGEYEQYF
TRBJ2-5	TRBV28	CASNGGRGETQYF
TRBJ2-2	TRBV4-2	CASTPGLAGGLYTGELFF
TRBJ2-7	TRBV6-1	CASSVGAPYEQYF
TRBJ2-7	TRBV3-1	CASSRRRGGRGRQLVYEQYF
TRBJ2-7	TRBV11-2	CASSPGTYSYEKYF
TRBJ2-1	TRBV24-1	CATSLGGADNEQFF
TRBJ2-1	TRBV6-2/TRBV6-3	CASSYLASGSYNEQFF
TRBJ1-6	TRBV9	CASIVFGQRNSPLHF
TRBJ2-5	TRBV5-1	CASSTRDRGRETQYF
TRBJ2-3	TRBV4-2	CASSQDQGLASTDTQYF
TRBJ2-1	TRBV6-2/TRBV6-3	CASSHAGTGDYNEQFF
TRBJ1-2	TRBV9	CASSVETWGVYCYTF
TRBJ2-2	TRBV19	CASSITPGRATGELFF
TRBJ1-1	TRBV10-3	CAIFSGQGNTEAFF
TRBJ2-7	TRBV3-1	CASSYEQYF
TRBJ1-6	TRBV27	CASSLSWRTGSPLHF
TRBJ1-2	TRBV11-2	CASSHTAGRGGFGYTF
TRBJ1-2	TRBV30	CACTPGHGYTF
TRBJ1-2	TRBV19	CASSPGQGYGYTF
TRBJ1-1	TRBV27	CASSLSGRGLITEAFF
TRBJ1-5	TRBV4-1	CASSQVGYNQPQHF
TRBJ1-3	TRBV11-3	CASSLGGGGVGSHSGNTIYF
TRBJ1-3	TRBV10-3	CAISESGGRSSSGNTIYF
TRBJ2-3	TRBV10-1	CASSDGVSDTQYF
TRBJ1-2	TRBV28	CASSFNYGYTF
TRBJ2-7	TRBV6-1	CTSIPGTLYEQYF
TRBJ2-4	TRBV6-1	CASSSSGQFKNIQYF
TRBJ2-3	TRBV13	CASSLQTSGTTDTQYF
TRBJ2-7	TRBV12-3/TRBV12-4	CASSLSGGREYF
TRBJ1-1	TRBV5-5	CASTTRGGSSTEAFF
TRBJ1-2	TRBV6-1	CASSTRTGMRKGYTF
TRBJ2-2	TRBV6-2/TRBV6-3	CAGGKSITRDLFF
TRBJ2-1	TRBV9	CASSSHRLAGVSEQFF
TRBJ2-7	TRBV28	CASYDTGSYEQYF
TRBJ2-7	TRBV7-8	CASSLAAGGSYEQYF